The rows below give T cell receptor beta chains drawn from one sample of a study of control samples from healthy donors and cancer patients. The table came from immunoSEQ multiplex PCR; TCRdb's copy has only in-frame clones and leaves some out. The sample lists 120,000 or so clones, about nine tenths occurring once. The sample taken for sequencing was blood. Receptor source: a man aged 35-49 years in good health. Each CDR3 is given with its conserved first and last residue. A D gene is named only where the DNA matches it firmly. Some rows have no size entry. The others give once, few or many, or a class for an expanded clone.

clone_size: few
d_call: NA
j_call: TRBJ2-7
v_call: TRBV5-1
cdr3_nt: TGCGCCAGCAGCTCAAACCAGGGACACTTCTACGAGCAGTACTTC
cdr3_aa: CASSSNQGHFYEQYF

clone_size: once
d_call: NA
j_call: TRBJ1-3
v_call: TRBV6-5
cdr3_nt: TGTGCCAGCAGTCGGGGACCTGGAAACACCATATATTTT
cdr3_aa: CASSRGPGNTIYF

clone_size: NA
d_call: NA
j_call: TRBJ2-7
v_call: TRBV6-5
cdr3_nt: TGTGCCAGCGGACGTAGGGGAGAAACCTACGAGCAGTACTTC
cdr3_aa: CASGRRGETYEQYF

clone_size: NA
d_call: NA
j_call: TRBJ1-1
v_call: TRBV29-1
cdr3_nt: TGCAGCGTTGACGGCCCGAGGAACACTGAAGCTTTCTTT
cdr3_aa: CSVDGPRNTEAFF

clone_size: NA
d_call: NA
j_call: TRBJ2-2
v_call: TRBV5-1
cdr3_nt: TGCGCCAGCAGCTTGTCGGGGACTTCGGGGGAGCTGTTTTTT
cdr3_aa: CASSLSGTSGELFF

clone_size: NA
d_call: NA
j_call: TRBJ2-1
v_call: TRBV2
cdr3_nt: TGTGCCAGCAGGTCCTTGGGGGCCATTGGGGATGAGCAGTTCTTC
cdr3_aa: CASRSLGAIGDEQFF

clone_size: NA
d_call: NA
j_call: TRBJ2-5
v_call: TRBV11-1
cdr3_nt: TGTGCCAGCAGCGCTAGGAGGAACGGTCAGACCCAGTACTTC
cdr3_aa: CASSARRNGQTQYF

clone_size: NA
d_call: NA
j_call: TRBJ2-7
v_call: TRBV11-2
cdr3_nt: TGTGCCAGCAGCTTTGGGACTTCCTACGAGCAGTACTTC
cdr3_aa: CASSFGTSYEQYF

clone_size: NA
d_call: TRBD1
j_call: TRBJ1-1
v_call: TRBV24-1
cdr3_nt: TGTGCCACAAAAGACAGGGAGGTGGGTGAAGCTTTCTTT
cdr3_aa: CATKDREVGEAFF

clone_size: NA
d_call: TRBD2
j_call: TRBJ2-1
v_call: TRBV18
cdr3_nt: TGTGCCAGCTCACCCAAGACTAGCGGGGAAAATGAGCAGTTCTTC
cdr3_aa: CASSPKTSGENEQFF

clone_size: once
d_call: NA
j_call: TRBJ1-5
v_call: TRBV6-4
cdr3_nt: TGTGCCAGCAGACGGGGTAATAGCAATCAGCCCCAGCATTTT
cdr3_aa: CASRRGNSNQPQHF

clone_size: many
d_call: NA
j_call: TRBJ2-7
v_call: TRBV5-1
cdr3_nt: TGCGCCAGCAGCTTGGGACTTCGACTACTCAGCTCCTACGAGCAGTACTTC
cdr3_aa: CASSLGLRLLSSYEQYF

clone_size: once
d_call: NA
j_call: TRBJ1-5
v_call: TRBV6-5
cdr3_nt: TGTGCCAGTCGACCATTTCTAAGCAATCAGCCCCAGCATTTT
cdr3_aa: CASRPFLSNQPQHF

clone_size: NA
d_call: TRBD2
j_call: TRBJ2-6
v_call: TRBV19
cdr3_nt: TGTGCCAGTAGGCCGAGGGGACTAGACAACTCTGGGGCCAACGTCCTGACTTTC
cdr3_aa: CASRPRGLDNSGANVLTF

clone_size: NA
d_call: NA
j_call: TRBJ1-6
v_call: TRBV25-1
cdr3_nt: TGTGCCAGCAGTGCTCCATACAGGGAGAAGAATTCACCCCTCCACTTT
cdr3_aa: CASSAPYREKNSPLHF

clone_size: NA
d_call: NA
j_call: TRBJ2-5
v_call: TRBV7-2
cdr3_nt: TGTGCCAGCAGCTTAACTCCGCAAGAGACCCAGTACTTC
cdr3_aa: CASSLTPQETQYF

clone_size: NA
d_call: NA
j_call: TRBJ1-3
v_call: TRBV6-6
cdr3_nt: TGTGCCAGCAGTCTATCTACAGGTCCGGGGACTGGAAACACCATATATTTT
cdr3_aa: CASSLSTGPGTGNTIYF

clone_size: NA
d_call: NA
j_call: TRBJ1-4
v_call: TRBV12-3/TRBV12-4
cdr3_nt: TGTGCCAGCAGTTTAGGTGAAAAACTGTTTTTT
cdr3_aa: CASSLGEKLFF

clone_size: NA
d_call: NA
j_call: TRBJ2-7
v_call: TRBV9
cdr3_nt: TGTGCCAGCAGCGTAGCAGGTGAAGAATACGAGCAGTACTTC
cdr3_aa: CASSVAGEEYEQYF

clone_size: NA
d_call: NA
j_call: TRBJ1-6
v_call: TRBV6-5
cdr3_nt: TGTGCCAGCAGTTACGCCAGGTATAATTCACCCCTCCACTTT
cdr3_aa: CASSYARYNSPLHF

clone_size: NA
d_call: NA
j_call: TRBJ2-7
v_call: TRBV9
cdr3_nt: TGTGCCAGCAGCGAGCGCCAAACAGGGTCCTACGAGCAGTACTTC
cdr3_aa: CASSERQTGSYEQYF

clone_size: NA
d_call: NA
j_call: TRBJ1-6
v_call: TRBV24-1
cdr3_nt: TGTGCCACCAGTGATTCACAGGGCCCTGATTCACCCCTCCACTTT
cdr3_aa: CATSDSQGPDSPLHF

clone_size: NA
d_call: NA
j_call: TRBJ2-7
v_call: TRBV7-8
cdr3_nt: TGTGCCAGCAGCTTAGTGGACACATCCTACGAGCAGTACTTC
cdr3_aa: CASSLVDTSYEQYF

clone_size: NA
d_call: NA
j_call: TRBJ2-2
v_call: TRBV24-1
cdr3_nt: TGTGCCACCCAAGGGGGAGGAAACACCGGGGAGCTGTTTTTT
cdr3_aa: CATQGGGNTGELFF

clone_size: NA
d_call: NA
j_call: TRBJ1-2
v_call: TRBV10-3
cdr3_nt: TGTGCCATCAGTGACGACTATGGCTACACCTTC
cdr3_aa: CAISDDYGYTF

clone_size: NA
d_call: NA
j_call: TRBJ2-2
v_call: TRBV11-2
cdr3_nt: TGTGCCAGCAGCTTAGTAGGGGCGGGCACCGGGGAGCTGTTTTTT
cdr3_aa: CASSLVGAGTGELFF

clone_size: once
d_call: NA
j_call: TRBJ2-7
v_call: TRBV29-1
cdr3_nt: TGCAGCGCTGAGACTGATTCCTACGAGCAGTACTTC
cdr3_aa: CSAETDSYEQYF

clone_size: NA
d_call: NA
j_call: TRBJ1-1
v_call: TRBV4-3
cdr3_nt: TGCGCCAGCAGCCAAGATCCGGGCGAGAACACTGAAGCTTTCTTT
cdr3_aa: CASSQDPGENTEAFF

clone_size: NA
d_call: NA
j_call: TRBJ2-7
v_call: TRBV18
cdr3_nt: TGTGCCAGCTCACCATTCACTGGGCCGGACTACGAGCAGTACTTC
cdr3_aa: CASSPFTGPDYEQYF

clone_size: NA
d_call: TRBD2
j_call: TRBJ2-1
v_call: TRBV10-2
cdr3_nt: TGCGCCAGCAGTGTACTAGCGGGGGGAAATGAGCAGTTCTTC
cdr3_aa: CASSVLAGGNEQFF

clone_size: NA
d_call: TRBD1
j_call: TRBJ1-3
v_call: TRBV5-5
cdr3_nt: TGTGCCAGCAGCACAGGGGCTGGAAACACCATATATTTT
cdr3_aa: CASSTGAGNTIYF

clone_size: NA
d_call: NA
j_call: TRBJ1-2
v_call: TRBV7-9
cdr3_nt: TGTGCCAGCAGCTTGGGGACAATTTATGGCTACACCTTC
cdr3_aa: CASSLGTIYGYTF

clone_size: few
d_call: TRBD2
j_call: TRBJ2-1
v_call: TRBV11-3
cdr3_nt: TGTGCCAGCACTCTAAATAGCGGGGGGCCCTACAATGAGCAGTTCTTC
cdr3_aa: CASTLNSGGPYNEQFF

clone_size: NA
d_call: NA
j_call: TRBJ1-2
v_call: TRBV18
cdr3_nt: TGTGCCAGCTCACCCACTCGACAGAAGGGATATGGCTACACCTTC
cdr3_aa: CASSPTRQKGYGYTF

clone_size: NA
d_call: NA
j_call: TRBJ1-2
v_call: TRBV4-2
cdr3_nt: TGTGCCAGCAGCCAGCTACAGGGCCCGAATGGCTACACCTTC
cdr3_aa: CASSQLQGPNGYTF

clone_size: once
d_call: TRBD2
j_call: TRBJ2-2
v_call: TRBV7-2
cdr3_nt: TGTGCCAGCAGCTTAGTAGCGGGGGGTTCGAACACCGGGGAGCTGTTTTTT
cdr3_aa: CASSLVAGGSNTGELFF

clone_size: many
d_call: NA
j_call: TRBJ1-2
v_call: TRBV6-2/TRBV6-3
cdr3_nt: TGTGCCAGCAGTATGGACGGCTATGGCTACACCTTC
cdr3_aa: CASSMDGYGYTF

clone_size: once
d_call: TRBD1
j_call: TRBJ2-7
v_call: TRBV5-5
cdr3_nt: TGTGCCAGCAGCCTGGACAGGGGGAATACCTACGAGCAGTACTTC
cdr3_aa: CASSLDRGNTYEQYF

clone_size: NA
d_call: NA
j_call: TRBJ2-3
v_call: TRBV7-7
cdr3_nt: TGTGCCAGCAGCTTAGCCGAAAGCGGGACGCAGTATTTT
cdr3_aa: CASSLAESGTQYF

clone_size: NA
d_call: TRBD1
j_call: TRBJ1-2
v_call: TRBV4-3
cdr3_nt: TGCGCCAGCAGCCCCGCGGACAGGGGTGAATATGGCTACACCTTC
cdr3_aa: CASSPADRGEYGYTF

clone_size: NA
d_call: NA
j_call: TRBJ1-4
v_call: TRBV7-8
cdr3_nt: TGTGCCAGCAGCTTAGGGCAGTATAATGAAAAACTGTTTTTT
cdr3_aa: CASSLGQYNEKLFF

clone_size: NA
d_call: TRBD1
j_call: TRBJ1-2
v_call: TRBV29-1
cdr3_nt: TGCAGCGTTGAAAGGGGGACAGGGGATGGCTACACCTTC
cdr3_aa: CSVERGTGDGYTF